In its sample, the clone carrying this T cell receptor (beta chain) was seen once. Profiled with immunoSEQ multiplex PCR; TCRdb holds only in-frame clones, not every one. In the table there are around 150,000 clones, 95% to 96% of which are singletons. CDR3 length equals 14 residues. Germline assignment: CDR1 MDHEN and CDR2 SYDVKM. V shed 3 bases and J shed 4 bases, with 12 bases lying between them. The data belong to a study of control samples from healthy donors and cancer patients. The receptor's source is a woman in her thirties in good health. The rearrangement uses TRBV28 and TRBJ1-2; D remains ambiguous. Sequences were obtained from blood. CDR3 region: CASSFPPATYGYTF. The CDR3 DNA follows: TGTGCCAGCAGTTTCCCTCCGGCAACCTATGGCTACACCTTC.